These T cell receptor beta chains were read from a single sample in a study of blood T cell repertoires in COVID-19. The assay was immunoSEQ multiplex PCR, and TCRdb's table has in-frame clones only and misses some. The data hold some 280,000 clones, with approximately 80% observed a single time. Material: peripheral blood. The receptors were sampled from a woman aged 50 to 65 with active or convalescent COVID-19. Both conserved end residues are part of each CDR3. The D gene is left open where the match is weak. Clone size is shown for a subset of rows, as once, few, many or a class of expanded clone.

.	14	TRBV2	TRBJ1-6	.	CASSEALKRSPLHF	TGTGCCAGCAGTGAAGCGCTTAAGCGTTCACCCCTCCACTTT
.	15	TRBV19	TRBJ2-2	.	CASSIETSVTGELFF	TGTGCCAGTAGTATAGAGACTAGTGTCACCGGGGAGCTGTTTTTT
.	13	TRBV12-3/TRBV12-4	TRBJ1-1	.	CASRPTVNTEAFF	TGTGCCAGCAGGCCGACAGTGAACACTGAAGCTTTCTTT
TRBD1	13	TRBV7-9	TRBJ1-1	.	CASTFTGGTEAFF	TGTGCCAGCACGTTCACAGGGGGGACTGAAGCTTTCTTT
TRBD2	17	TRBV27	TRBJ2-7	.	CASSKLPTGLAGYRQYF	TGTGCCAGCAGCAAACTTCCCACGGGACTAGCGGGATACCGGCAGTACTTC
TRBD1	18	TRBV3-1/TRBV3-2	TRBJ1-2	.	CASSHLGHRGSTNYGYTF	TGTGCCAGCAGCCACCTGGGCCACAGGGGATCTACTAACTATGGCTACACCTTC
.	15	TRBV9	TRBJ1-5	.	CASSVGQEEDQPQHF	TGTGCCAGCAGCGTGGGGCAGGAAGAAGATCAGCCCCAGCATTTT
.	15	TRBV5-1	TRBJ1-2	.	CASSWSAGANYGYTF	TGCGCCAGCAGTTGGTCGGCGGGGGCTAACTATGGCTACACCTTC
TRBD1	17	TRBV5-1	TRBJ1-5	.	CASSLGTGDYSNQPQHF	TGCGCCAGCAGCTTGGGGACAGGAGACTATAGCAATCAGCCCCAGCATTTT
.	14	TRBV6-5	TRBJ2-2	.	CASSYSQMPGELFF	TGTGCCAGCAGTTACTCACAGATGCCCGGGGAGCTGTTTTTT
TRBD1	17	TRBV28	TRBJ1-4	.	CASRDRVWGTDNEKLFF	TGTGCCAGCCGCGACAGGGTGTGGGGGACTGATAATGAAAAACTGTTTTTT
TRBD2	13	TRBV5-1	TRBJ2-7	.	CASSGGTSGDYTF	TGCGCCAGCAGCGGAGGCACTAGCGGGGACTATACTTTC
TRBD2	18	TRBV7-2	TRBJ2-7	.	CASSLVGSGRARSYEQYF	TGTGCCAGCAGCTTAGTAGGAAGCGGGAGGGCCCGAAGCTACGAGCAGTACTTC
.	17	TRBV9	TRBJ2-5	.	CASSVDGPLARAETQYF	TGTGCCAGCAGCGTAGATGGACCACTAGCTCGGGCGGAGACCCAGTACTTC
TRBD2	14	TRBV19	TRBJ2-7	.	CASSSLAVPYEQYF	TGTGCCAGTAGTTCCCTAGCGGTACCCTACGAGCAGTACTTC
.	11	TRBV12-3/TRBV12-4	TRBJ1-1	.	CASSDRGEAFF	TGTGCCAGCAGTGACCGGGGTGAAGCTTTCTTT
.	16	TRBV9	TRBJ2-1	.	CASSVEHRGLYNEQFF	TGTGCCAGCAGCGTAGAGCATAGGGGCCTCTACAATGAGCAGTTCTTC
.	19	TRBV27	TRBJ2-5	.	CASSLYPGRFNAVGETQYF	TGTGCCAGCAGTTTATACCCAGGGAGGTTTAATGCCGTCGGTGAGACCCAGTACTTC
TRBD1	16	TRBV6-1	TRBJ1-2	.	CASSEAQAGTGFDYTF	TGTGCCAGCAGTGAAGCGCAAGCCGGGACAGGGTTTGACTACACCTTC
.	16	TRBV6-5	TRBJ1-2	.	CASSYTQYREIYGYTF	TGTGCCAGCAGTTACACACAATACAGGGAGATCTATGGCTACACCTTC
TRBD2	15	TRBV7-2	TRBJ2-7	.	CASSQGLAEAYEQYF	TGTGCCAGCAGCCAGGGACTAGCGGAGGCCTACGAGCAGTACTTC
.	14	TRBV28	TRBJ1-3	few	CASSFRVAGNTIYF	TGTGCCAGCAGTTTTCGGGTAGCGGGAAACACCATATATTTT
TRBD2	19	TRBV18	TRBJ2-5	.	CASSPYWTGTAGGEETQYF	TGTGCCAGCTCACCATACTGGACAGGGACAGCGGGAGGGGAAGAGACCCAGTACTTC
TRBD1	15	TRBV19	TRBJ1-4	.	CASSPFRGLNEKLFF	TGTGCCAGTAGCCCTTTCAGGGGGCTGAATGAAAAACTGTTTTTT
.	13	TRBV2	TRBJ1-6	.	CASTGQPNSPLHF	TGTGCCAGCACTGGACAGCCTAATTCACCCCTCCACTTT
TRBD1	12	TRBV5-8	TRBJ1-2	.	CASSTPGQGGTF	TGTGCCAGCAGCACCCCGGGACAGGGTGGCACCTTC
TRBD2	16	TRBV5-1	TRBJ2-3	.	CASSSDPSGTTDTQYF	TGCGCCAGCAGCTCCGACCCTAGCGGGACCACAGATACGCAGTATTTT
.	13	TRBV28	TRBJ1-5	.	CASSLGGTQPQHF	TGTGCCAGCAGTTTGGGGGGGACTCAGCCCCAGCATTTT
.	13	TRBV4-2	TRBJ2-7	few	CASSQPKAEEQYF	TGTGCCAGCAGCCAGCCAAAGGCGGAAGAGCAGTACTTC